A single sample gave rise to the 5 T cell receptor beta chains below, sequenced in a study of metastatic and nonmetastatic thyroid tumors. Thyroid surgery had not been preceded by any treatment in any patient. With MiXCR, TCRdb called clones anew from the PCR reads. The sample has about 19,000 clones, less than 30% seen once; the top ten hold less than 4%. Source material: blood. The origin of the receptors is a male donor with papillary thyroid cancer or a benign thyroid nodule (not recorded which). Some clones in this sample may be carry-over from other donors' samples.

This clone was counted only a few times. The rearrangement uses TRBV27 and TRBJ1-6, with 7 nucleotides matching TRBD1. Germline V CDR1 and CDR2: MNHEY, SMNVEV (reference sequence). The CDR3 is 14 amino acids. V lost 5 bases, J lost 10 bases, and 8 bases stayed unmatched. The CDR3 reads CASSTTGRGSPLHF. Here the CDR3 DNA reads TGTGCCAGCAGTACGACAGGGAGAGGATCACCCCTCCACTTT.

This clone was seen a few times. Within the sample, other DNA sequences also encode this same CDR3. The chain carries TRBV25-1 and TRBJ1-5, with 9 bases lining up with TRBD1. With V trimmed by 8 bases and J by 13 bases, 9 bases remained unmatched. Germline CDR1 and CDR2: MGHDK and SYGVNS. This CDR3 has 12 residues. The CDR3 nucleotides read TGTGCCAGCTCGACAGGGGGGCCGCCACAGCATTTT. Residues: CASSTGGPPQHF.

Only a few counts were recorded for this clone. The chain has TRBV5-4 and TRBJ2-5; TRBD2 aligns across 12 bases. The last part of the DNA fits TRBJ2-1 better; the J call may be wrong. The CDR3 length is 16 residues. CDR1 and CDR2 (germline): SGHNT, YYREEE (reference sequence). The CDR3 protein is CASSLGGLAGYNEQFF. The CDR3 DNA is TGTGCCAGCAGCTTGGGGGGACTAGCGGGCTACAATGAGCAGTTCTTC.

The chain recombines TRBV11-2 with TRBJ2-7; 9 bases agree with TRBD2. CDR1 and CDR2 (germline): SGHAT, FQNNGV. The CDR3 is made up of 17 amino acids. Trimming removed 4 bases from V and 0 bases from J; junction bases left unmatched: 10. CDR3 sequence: CASSSHLSGRSSYEQYF. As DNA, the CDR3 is TGTGCCAGCAGCTCACACCTAAGCGGGAGGAGCTCCTACGAGCAGTACTTC.

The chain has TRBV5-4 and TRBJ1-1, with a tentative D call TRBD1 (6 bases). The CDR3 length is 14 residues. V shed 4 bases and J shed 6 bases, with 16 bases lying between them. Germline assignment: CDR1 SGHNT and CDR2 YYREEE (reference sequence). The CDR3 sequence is CASSPRTARSEAFF. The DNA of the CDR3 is TGTGCCAGCAGCCCCCGGACAGCCCGATCTGAAGCTTTCTTT.